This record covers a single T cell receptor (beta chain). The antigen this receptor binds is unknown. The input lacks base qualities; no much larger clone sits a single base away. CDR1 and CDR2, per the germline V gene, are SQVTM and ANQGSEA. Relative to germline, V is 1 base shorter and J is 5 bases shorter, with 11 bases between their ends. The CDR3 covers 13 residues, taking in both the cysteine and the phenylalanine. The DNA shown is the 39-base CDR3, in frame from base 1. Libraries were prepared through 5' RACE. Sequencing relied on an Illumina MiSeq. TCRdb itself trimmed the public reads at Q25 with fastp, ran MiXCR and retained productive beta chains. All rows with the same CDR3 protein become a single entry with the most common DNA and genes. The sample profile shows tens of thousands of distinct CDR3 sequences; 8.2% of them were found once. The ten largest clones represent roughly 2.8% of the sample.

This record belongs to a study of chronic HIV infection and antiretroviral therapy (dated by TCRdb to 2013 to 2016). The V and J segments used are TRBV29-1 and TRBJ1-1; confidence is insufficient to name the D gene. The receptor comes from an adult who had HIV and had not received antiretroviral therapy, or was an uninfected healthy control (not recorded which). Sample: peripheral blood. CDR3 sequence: CSVEGKGGTEAFF. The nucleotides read TGCAGCGTTGAAGGGAAAGGAGGGACTGAAGCTTTCTTT.